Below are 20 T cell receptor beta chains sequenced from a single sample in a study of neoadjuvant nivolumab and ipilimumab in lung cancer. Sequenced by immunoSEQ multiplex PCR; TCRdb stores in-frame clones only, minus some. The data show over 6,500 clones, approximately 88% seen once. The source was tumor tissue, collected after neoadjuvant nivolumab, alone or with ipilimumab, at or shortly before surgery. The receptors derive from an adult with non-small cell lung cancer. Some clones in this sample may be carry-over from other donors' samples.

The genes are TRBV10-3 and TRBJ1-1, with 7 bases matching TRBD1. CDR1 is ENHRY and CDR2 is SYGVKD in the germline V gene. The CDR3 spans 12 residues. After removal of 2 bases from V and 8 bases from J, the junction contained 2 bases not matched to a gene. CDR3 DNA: TGTGCCATCAGTGAGACGGACAGGGAAGCTTTCTTT. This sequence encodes CAISETDREAFF.

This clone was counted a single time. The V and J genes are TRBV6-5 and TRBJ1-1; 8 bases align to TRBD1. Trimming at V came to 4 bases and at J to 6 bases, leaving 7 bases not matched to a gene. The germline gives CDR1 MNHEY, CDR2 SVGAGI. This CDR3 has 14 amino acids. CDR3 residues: CASSSRTGSSEAFF. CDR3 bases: TGTGCCAGCAGTTCCCGGACAGGGAGCTCTGAAGCTTTCTTT.

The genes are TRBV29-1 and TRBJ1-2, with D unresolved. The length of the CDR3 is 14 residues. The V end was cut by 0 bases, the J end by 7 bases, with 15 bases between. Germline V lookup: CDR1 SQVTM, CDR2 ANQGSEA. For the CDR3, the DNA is TGCAGCGTTGAAGATCCTTGGACCAAGGGTGGCTACACCTTC. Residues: CSVEDPWTKGGYTF.

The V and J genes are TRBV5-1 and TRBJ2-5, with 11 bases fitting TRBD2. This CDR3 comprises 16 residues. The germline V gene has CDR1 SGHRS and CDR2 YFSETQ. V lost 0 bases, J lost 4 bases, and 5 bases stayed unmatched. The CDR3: CASSLGGTSGGETQYF. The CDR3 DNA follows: TGCGCCAGCAGCTTGGGCGGGACTAGCGGAGGAGAGACCCAGTACTTC.

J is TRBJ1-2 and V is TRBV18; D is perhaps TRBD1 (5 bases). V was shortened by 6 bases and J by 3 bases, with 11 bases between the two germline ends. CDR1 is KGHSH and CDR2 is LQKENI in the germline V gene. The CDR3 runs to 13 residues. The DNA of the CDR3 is TGTGCCAGCTCCCCCGAGGGGTACTATGGCTACACCTTC. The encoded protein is CASSPEGYYGYTF.

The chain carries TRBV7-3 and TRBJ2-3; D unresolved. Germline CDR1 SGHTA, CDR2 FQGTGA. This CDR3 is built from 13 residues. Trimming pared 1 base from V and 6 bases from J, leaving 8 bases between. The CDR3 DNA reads TGTGCCAGCAGCTTAAATCCAGCTGATACGCAGTATTTT. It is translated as CASSLNPADTQYF.

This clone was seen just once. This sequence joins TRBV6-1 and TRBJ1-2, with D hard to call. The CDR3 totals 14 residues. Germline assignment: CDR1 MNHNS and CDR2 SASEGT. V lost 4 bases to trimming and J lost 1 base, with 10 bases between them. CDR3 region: CASSVSSYNYGYTF. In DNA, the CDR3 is TGTGCCAGCAGTGTGTCTTCCTATAACTATGGCTACACCTTC.

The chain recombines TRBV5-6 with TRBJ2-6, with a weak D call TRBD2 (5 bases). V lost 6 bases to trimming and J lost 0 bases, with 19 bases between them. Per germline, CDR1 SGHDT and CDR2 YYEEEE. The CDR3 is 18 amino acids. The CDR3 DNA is TGTGCCAGCACCCCGGACTCCAGTTCTTACTCTGGGGCCAACGTCCTGACTTTC. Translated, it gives CASTPDSSSYSGANVLTF.

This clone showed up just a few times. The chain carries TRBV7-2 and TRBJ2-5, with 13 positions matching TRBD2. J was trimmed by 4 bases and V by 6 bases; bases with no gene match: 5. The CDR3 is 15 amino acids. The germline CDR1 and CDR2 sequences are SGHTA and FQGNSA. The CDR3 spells CASRRTSGSRETQYF. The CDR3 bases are TGTGCCAGCAGGAGGACTAGCGGGAGTCGAGAGACCCAGTACTTC.

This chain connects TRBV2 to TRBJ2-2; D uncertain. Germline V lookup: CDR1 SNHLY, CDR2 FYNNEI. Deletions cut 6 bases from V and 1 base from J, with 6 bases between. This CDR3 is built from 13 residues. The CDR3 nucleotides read TGTGCCAGCAGCGCTAGGAACACCGGGGAGCTGTTTTTT. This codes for CASSARNTGELFF.

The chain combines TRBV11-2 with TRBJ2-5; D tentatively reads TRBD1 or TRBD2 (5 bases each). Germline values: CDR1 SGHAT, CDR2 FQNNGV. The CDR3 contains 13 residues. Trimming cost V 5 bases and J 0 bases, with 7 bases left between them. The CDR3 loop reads CASSVGDQETQYF. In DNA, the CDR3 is TGTGCCAGCAGCGTGGGGGACCAAGAGACCCAGTACTTC.

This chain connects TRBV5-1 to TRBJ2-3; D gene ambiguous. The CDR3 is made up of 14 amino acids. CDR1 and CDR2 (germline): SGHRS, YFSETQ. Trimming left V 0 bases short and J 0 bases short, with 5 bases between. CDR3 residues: CASSLGASTDTQYF. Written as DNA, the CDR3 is TGCGCCAGCAGCTTGGGGGCCAGCACAGATACGCAGTATTTT.

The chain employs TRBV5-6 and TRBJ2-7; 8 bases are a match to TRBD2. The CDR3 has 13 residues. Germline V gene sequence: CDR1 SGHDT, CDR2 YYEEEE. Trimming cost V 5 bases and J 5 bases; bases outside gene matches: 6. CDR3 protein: CASSFSGTHEQYF. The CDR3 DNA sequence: TGTGCCAGCAGTTTTAGCGGGACCCACGAGCAGTACTTC.

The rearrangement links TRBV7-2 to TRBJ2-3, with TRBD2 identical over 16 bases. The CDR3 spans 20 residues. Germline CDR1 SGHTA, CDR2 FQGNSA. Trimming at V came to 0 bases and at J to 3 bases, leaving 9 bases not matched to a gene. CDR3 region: CASSLATGLAGGWWTDTQYF. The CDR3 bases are TGTGCCAGCAGCTTAGCCACGGGACTAGCGGGAGGGTGGTGGACAGATACGCAGTATTTT.

CDR3 in amino acids: CASSLKAGGVAREQFF. CDR3 coding DNA: TGTGCCAGCAGCTTAAAAGCGGGAGGAGTGGCCCGTGAGCAGTTCTTC. This chain connects TRBV7-9 to TRBJ2-1, with TRBD2 identical over 9 bases. Germline V CDR1 and CDR2: SEHNR, FQNEAQ (reference sequence). J gave up 9 bases and V 2 bases, and 11 bases lay outside the gene matches. The CDR3 is 16 amino acids.

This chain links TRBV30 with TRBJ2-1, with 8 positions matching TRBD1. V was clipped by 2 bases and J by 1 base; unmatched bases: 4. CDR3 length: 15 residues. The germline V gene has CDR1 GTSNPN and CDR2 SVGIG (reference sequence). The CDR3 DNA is TGTGCCTGGAGTAAGGGGACAGGATCCTACAATGAGCAGTTCTTC. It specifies CAWSKGTGSYNEQFF.

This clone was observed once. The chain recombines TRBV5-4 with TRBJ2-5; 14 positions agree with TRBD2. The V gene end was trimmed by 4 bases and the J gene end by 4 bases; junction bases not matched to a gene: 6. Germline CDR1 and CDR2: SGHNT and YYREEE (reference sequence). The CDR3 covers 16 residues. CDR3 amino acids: CASSPGTSGSRETQYF. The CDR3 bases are TGTGCCAGCAGCCCAGGGACTAGCGGGAGTAGAGAGACCCAGTACTTC.

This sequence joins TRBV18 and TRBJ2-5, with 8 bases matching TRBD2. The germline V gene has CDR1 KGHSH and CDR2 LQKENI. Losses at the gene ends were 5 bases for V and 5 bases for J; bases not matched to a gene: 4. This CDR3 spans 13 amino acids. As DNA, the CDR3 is TGTGCCAGCTCAATCAGCGGGAGCGAGACCCAGTACTTC. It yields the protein CASSISGSETQYF. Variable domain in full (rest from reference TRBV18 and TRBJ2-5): NAGVMQNPRHLVRRRGQEARLRCSPMKGHSHVYWYRQLPEEGLKFMVYLQKENIIDESGMPKERFSAEFPKEGPSILRIQQVVRGDSAAYFCASSISGSETQYFGPGTRLLVL.

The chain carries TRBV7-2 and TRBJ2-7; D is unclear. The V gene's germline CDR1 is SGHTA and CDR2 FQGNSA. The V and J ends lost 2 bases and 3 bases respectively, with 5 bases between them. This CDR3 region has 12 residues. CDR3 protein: CASSLLDYEQYF. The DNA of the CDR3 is TGTGCCAGCAGCTTACTGGACTACGAGCAGTACTTC.

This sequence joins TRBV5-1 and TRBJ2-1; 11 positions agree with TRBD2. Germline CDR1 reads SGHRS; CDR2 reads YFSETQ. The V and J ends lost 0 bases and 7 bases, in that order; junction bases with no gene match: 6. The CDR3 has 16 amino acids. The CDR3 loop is CASSLVGTSGTNEQFF. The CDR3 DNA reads TGCGCCAGCAGCTTGGTAGGGACTAGCGGTACAAATGAGCAGTTCTTC.